This T cell receptor beta chain was captured by sequencing in a study of cytomegalovirus exposure and HLA in healthy donors. Points on this clone: Its target is not known.

Germline CDR1 and CDR2: SGHNT and YENEEA. V dropped 3 bases and J dropped 7 bases, with 12 bases sitting between them. The CDR3 covers 13 residues. The PCR had 60 Vbeta and 13 Jbeta primers. Only in-frame clones appear in the TCRdb table, and some are missing; sequencing was by immunoSEQ multiplex PCR. The data contain about 190,000 clones, roughly four fifths of them singletons. Notes on the study in general: An ancestry cluster, one associated with Asian ancestry, reportedly showed fewer N-insertions than the 666-donor mean in a later analysis. Investigators reported 150 to 200 TCR beta chains as tied to cytomegalovirus. Using a false discovery rate of 0.05, a later analysis showed that approximately 18,000 TCR beta sequences were associated with HLA alleles. Within an earlier analysis, most TCR beta V segments proved productive either about 87% or about 30% of the time.

This rearrangement joins TRBV11-3 to TRBJ2-5, with D perhaps TRBD2 (5 bases). The sequenced material came from PBMCs. This sequence originates from a woman in her 30s in good health and CMV-seropositive. CDR3 amino acids: CASSFEGGGTQYF. CDR3 bases: TGTGCCAGCAGCTTTGAGGGCGGAGGGACCCAGTACTTC.